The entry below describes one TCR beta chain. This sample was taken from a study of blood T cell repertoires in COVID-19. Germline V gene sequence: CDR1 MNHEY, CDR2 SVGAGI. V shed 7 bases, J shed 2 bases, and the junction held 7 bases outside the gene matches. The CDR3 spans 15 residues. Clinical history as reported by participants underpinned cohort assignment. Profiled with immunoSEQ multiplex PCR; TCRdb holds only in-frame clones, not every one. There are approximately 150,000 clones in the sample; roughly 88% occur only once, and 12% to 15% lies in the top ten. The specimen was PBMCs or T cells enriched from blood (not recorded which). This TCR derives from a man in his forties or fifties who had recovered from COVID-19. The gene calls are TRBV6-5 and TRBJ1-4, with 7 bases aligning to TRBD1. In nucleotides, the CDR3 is TGTGCCAGCATAAAAACAGGGGCCACTAATGAAAAACTGTTTTTT. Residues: CASIKTGATNEKLFF.